These T cell receptor beta chains were read from a single sample in a study of CD8 T cells in ankylosing spondylitis. In TCRdb, the 5' RACE reads were re-called with MiXCR into one record per CDR3 protein. This sample has more than 400,000 distinct CDR3 sequences, with approximately 5% found just once. Sequencing input: blood, either unsorted or a sorted T cell fraction (not recorded which). The receptors shown here come from a male donor with ankylosing spondylitis. The CDR3 runs from the conserved cysteine through the conserved F or W. D genes are given only for firm matches. Clone size is not always given. Where it is, it says once, few, many or a class for expanded clones.

abundance	v_gene	j_gene	d_gene	len	CDR3aa	CDR3nt
many	TRBV27	TRBJ1-5	TRBD1	17	CASSKKDRVRSNQPQHF	TGTGCCAGCAGTAAAAAGGACAGGGTGCGTAGCAATCAGCCCCAGCATTTT
many	TRBV5-1	TRBJ2-2	TRBD1	15	CASSFYRGDTGELFF	TGCGCCAGCAGCTTCTACAGGGGGGACACCGGGGAGCTGTTTTTT
few	TRBV6-5	TRBJ2-6	TRBD1	19	CASSYPRQGTSSGANVLTF	TGTGCCAGCAGTTACCCAAGACAGGGAACTAGCTCTGGGGCCAACGTCCTGACTTTC
many	TRBV12-3/TRBV12-4	TRBJ2-7	NA	12	CASRKGAYEQYF	TGTGCCAGCAGAAAGGGAGCCTACGAGCAGTACTTC
many	TRBV3-1	TRBJ1-1	NA	14	CASSLSDWGTEAFF	TGTGCCAGCAGCCTGTCGGACTGGGGCACTGAAGCTTTCTTT
many	TRBV5-1	TRBJ2-5	TRBD1	16	CASSPFPGQGKETQYF	TGCGCCAGCAGCCCCTTCCCGGGACAGGGAAAAGAGACCCAGTACTTC
many	TRBV29-1	TRBJ2-3	TRBD2	16	CSVDPGTSGIPDTQYF	TGCAGCGTTGACCCCGGGACTAGCGGGATCCCAGATACGCAGTATTTT
many	TRBV4-1	TRBJ1-4	NA	16	CASSQIWDARDEKLFF	TGCGCCAGCAGCCAAATCTGGGACGCTAGGGATGAAAAACTGTTTTTT
many	TRBV11-2	TRBJ2-7	TRBD1	16	CASSFSGGTGDYEQYF	TGTGCCAGCAGCTTTAGTGGGGGGACAGGGGACTACGAGCAGTACTTC
many	TRBV4-3	TRBJ1-1	NA	13	CASSHPDGTEAFF	TGCGCCAGCAGCCACCCGGACGGCACTGAAGCTTTCTTT
many	TRBV9	TRBJ2-7	NA	14	CASSPQVISYEQYF	TGTGCCAGCAGCCCTCAGGTTATCTCCTACGAGCAGTACTTC
many	TRBV29-1	TRBJ2-5	NA	11	CSVPALQTQYF	TGCAGCGTTCCCGCGCTCCAGACCCAGTACTTC
many	TRBV5-1	TRBJ2-1	NA	14	CASSYGGSYNEQFF	TGCGCCAGCAGCTACGGGGGCTCCTACAATGAGCAGTTCTTC
NA	TRBV14	TRBJ2-3	NA	13	CASSHPDTDTQYF	TGTGCCAGCAGCCATCCAGACACAGATACGCAGTATTTT
many	TRBV6-2/TRBV6-3	TRBJ1-1	TRBD1	17	CASSQRGQGGENTEAFF	TGTGCCAGCAGCCAACGGGGACAGGGAGGTGAGAATACTGAAGCTTTCTTT
many	TRBV5-1	TRBJ2-3	TRBD2	15	CASSFIAGVGGTQYF	TGCGCCAGCAGCTTTATAGCGGGAGTAGGCGGTACGCAGTATTTT
NA	TRBV6-6	TRBJ2-7	NA	13	CASSFLHTYEQYF	TGTGCCAGCAGTTTCCTCCACACTTACGAGCAGTACTTC
many	TRBV6-1	TRBJ1-6	TRBD1	13	CAGRDRGSSPLHF	TGTGCCGGTCGGGACAGGGGAAGTTCACCCCTCCACTTT
many	TRBV5-1	TRBJ2-1	TRBD2	14	CASRRLAGSNEQFF	TGCGCCAGCAGGCGTTTAGCGGGATCCAATGAGCAGTTCTTC
few	TRBV28	TRBJ2-3	TRBD1	17	CASSQTGTDISTDTQYF	TGTGCCAGCAGCCAAACCGGGACAGATATTAGCACAGATACGCAGTATTTT
many	TRBV4-3	TRBJ2-1	NA	16	CASSLRTAPTDNEQFF	TGCGCCAGCAGTTTACGGACAGCGCCCACCGACAATGAGCAGTTCTTC
few	TRBV4-3	TRBJ2-5	TRBD2	16	CASSQGGIAGVETQYF	TGCGCCAGCAGCCAAGGAGGAATAGCGGGAGTAGAGACCCAGTACTTC
few	TRBV7-8	TRBJ2-5	NA	14	CASSLVAPQETQYF	TGTGCCAGCAGCTTAGTGGCACCTCAAGAGACCCAGTACTTC
NA	TRBV3-1	TRBJ2-1	TRBD1	13	CASSRLQGDEQFF	TGTGCCAGCAGCCGTTTACAGGGGGATGAGCAGTTCTTC
many	TRBV9	TRBJ2-7	TRBD2	15	CASSATSGWGYEQYF	TGTGCCAGCAGCGCCACTAGCGGGTGGGGCTACGAGCAGTACTTC
few	TRBV6-2/TRBV6-3	TRBJ2-7	NA	16	CASSYNPQASSYEQYF	TGTGCCAGCAGTTACAACCCCCAGGCGAGCTCCTACGAGCAGTACTTC